This is a list of T cell receptor beta chains from one sample in a study of T cells in tumors after PD-1 blockade. Sequenced by immunoSEQ multiplex PCR; TCRdb stores in-frame clones only, minus some. The table includes around 13,000 clones, about 60% detected once. This sample comprised tumor tissue, obtained before anti-PD-1 treatment. Receptors were obtained from a human donor with cutaneous squamous cell carcinoma. The CDR3 runs from the conserved cysteine through the conserved F or W. A D gene is named only where the DNA matches it firmly. Part of the rows lack a size; the others show once, few, many or a class for expanded clones.

j_call clone_size v_call d_call cdr3_aa cdr3_nt
TRBJ1-1 once TRBV6-4 TRBD1 CASSESGQAPLLGTEAFF TGTGCCAGCAGTGAGTCCGGACAGGCTCCCCTCCTGGGCACTGAAGCTTTCTTT
TRBJ2-3 few TRBV27 TRBD1 CASSLRTGGADTQYF TGTGCCAGCAGTTTAAGGACAGGGGGCGCAGATACGCAGTATTTT
TRBJ1-5 few TRBV3-1/TRBV3-2 . CASSQAHRAGQPQHF TGTGCCAGCAGCCAAGCGCACAGGGCGGGTCAGCCCCAGCATTTT
TRBJ2-2 few TRBV29-1 . CSVSGTPRDTGELFF TGCAGCGTATCCGGGACTCCCCGGGACACCGGGGAGCTGTTTTTT
TRBJ2-2 . TRBV7-2 TRBD1 CASSLGRTGAATGELFF TGTGCCAGCAGCCTAGGTAGGACAGGGGCGGCCACCGGGGAGCTGTTTTTT
TRBJ1-2 . TRBV27 TRBD1 CASSTIGQGSGYGYTF TGTGCCAGCAGTACCATCGGACAGGGAAGTGGCTATGGCTACACCTTC
TRBJ2-6 . TRBV4-1 . CASSQDAPGSSGANVLTF TGCGCCAGCAGCCAAGATGCTCCAGGGAGCTCTGGGGCCAACGTCCTGACTTTC
TRBJ1-2 . TRBV19 . CASQRADFTNYGYTF TGTGCCAGTCAGCGGGCAGACTTCACTAACTATGGCTACACCTTC
TRBJ2-5 . TRBV5-1 TRBD2 CASSLGFRRELAQETQYF TGCGCCAGTTCCTTGGGTTTTAGGCGGGAGTTGGCCCAAGAGACCCAGTACTTC
TRBJ1-4 . TRBV6-5 TRBD1 CASNSGGSKSEKLFF TGTGCCAGCAATTCAGGGGGCAGTAAGTCTGAAAAACTGTTTTTT
TRBJ2-3 . TRBV3-1/TRBV3-2 TRBD1 CASSRDSPQDTQYF TGTGCCAGCAGCAGGGACAGTCCGCAAGATACGCAGTATTTT
TRBJ2-3 . TRBV7-6 . CASSPLDGSTDTQYF TGTGCCAGCAGCCCCCTCGACGGGAGCACAGATACGCAGTATTTT
TRBJ2-5 . TRBV5-1 TRBD1 CASSLIAETGGRETQYF TGCGCCAGCAGCTTGATAGCGGAAACAGGGGGCAGGGAGACCCAGTACTTC
TRBJ2-5 . TRBV30 . CAWSAPVKETQYF TGTGCCTGGAGTGCGCCAGTAAAAGAGACCCAGTACTTC
TRBJ2-1 . TRBV4-3 TRBD2 CASSQETSAALNEQFF TGCGCCAGCAGCCAGGAGACTAGCGCCGCCCTCAATGAGCAGTTCTTC